The T cell receptor (beta chain) under discussion was sequenced for a study of blood T cell repertoires in COVID-19. Across the study: The United States, Italy and Spain supplied acute and convalescent COVID-19 samples. The cDNA or gDNA used as material had been derived from T cells, B-cell-depleted T cells, or PBMCs.

The CDR3 covers 13 residues. The V and J ends lost 2 bases and 3 bases respectively, with 6 bases between them. Germline CDR1 and CDR2: SGDLS and YYNGEE. Original analysis: Estimation of nucleated cell counts was performed using reference gene primer amplification. Sequenced by immunoSEQ multiplex PCR; TCRdb stores in-frame clones only, minus some. The D gene and trimming were derived from the DNA, and the V and J assignments and clone size from that table. Of 200,000 to 250,000 clones in the sample, approximately 84% were seen once. This clone was counted at least ten times. What was sequenced was peripheral blood. This chain uses TRBV9 with TRBJ1-5; unclear D gene. This clonotype was obtained from a middle-aged man with acute or convalescent COVID-19. Here the CDR3 DNA reads TGTGCCAGCAGCGTGGGAGACAATCAGCCCCAGCATTTT. This encodes CASSVGDNQPQHF.